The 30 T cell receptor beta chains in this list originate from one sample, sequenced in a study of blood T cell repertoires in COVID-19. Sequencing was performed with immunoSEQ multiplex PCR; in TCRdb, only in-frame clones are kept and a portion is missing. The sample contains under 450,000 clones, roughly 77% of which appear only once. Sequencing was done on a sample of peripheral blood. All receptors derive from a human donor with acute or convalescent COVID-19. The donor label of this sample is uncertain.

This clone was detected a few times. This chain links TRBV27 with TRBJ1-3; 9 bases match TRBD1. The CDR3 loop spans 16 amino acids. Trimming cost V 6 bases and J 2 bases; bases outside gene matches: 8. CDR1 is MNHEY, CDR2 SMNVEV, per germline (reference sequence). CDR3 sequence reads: CASSLSGTGPGNTIYF. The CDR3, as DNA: TGTGCCAGCAGCCTATCCGGGACAGGGCCTGGAAACACCATATATTTT.

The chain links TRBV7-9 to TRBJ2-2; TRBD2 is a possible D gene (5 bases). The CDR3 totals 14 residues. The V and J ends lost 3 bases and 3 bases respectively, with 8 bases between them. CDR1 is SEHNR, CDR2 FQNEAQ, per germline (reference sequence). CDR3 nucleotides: TGTGCCAGCAGCTTGGACTTATACACCGGGGAGCTGTTTTTT. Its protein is CASSLDLYTGELFF. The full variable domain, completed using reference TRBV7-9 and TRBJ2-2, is DTGVSQNPRHKITKRGQNVTFRCDPISEHNRLYWYRQTLGQGPEFLTYFQNEAQLEKSRLLSDRFSAERPKGSFSTLEIQRTEQGDSAMYLCASSLDLYTGELFFGEGSRLTVL.

The CDR3 protein is CAISADGVDRAEAFF. The CDR3 region has the DNA TGTGCCATCAGTGCGGACGGTGTGGACAGGGCTGAAGCTTTCTTT. The chain uses TRBV10-3 and TRBJ1-1, with 8 nucleotides matching TRBD1. In germline, CDR1 is ENHRY, CDR2 SYGVKD. The CDR3 contains 15 residues. The junction had 10 bases not matched to a gene; V was cut back by 4 bases and J by 6 bases.

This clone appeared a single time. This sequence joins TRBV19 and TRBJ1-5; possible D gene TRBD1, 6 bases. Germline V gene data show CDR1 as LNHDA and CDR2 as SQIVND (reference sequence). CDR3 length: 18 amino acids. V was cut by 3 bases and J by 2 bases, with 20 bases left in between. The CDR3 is CASSMNLPGEGRNQPQHF. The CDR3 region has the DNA TGTGCCAGTAGTATGAATCTCCCAGGGGAGGGCCGCAATCAGCCCCAGCATTTT.

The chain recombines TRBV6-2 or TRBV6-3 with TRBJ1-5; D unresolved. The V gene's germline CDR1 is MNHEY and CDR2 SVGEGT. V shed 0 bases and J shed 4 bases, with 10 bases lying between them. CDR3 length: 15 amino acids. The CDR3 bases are TGTGCCAGCAGTTACTCACAGTTGTGGAATCAGCCCCAGCATTTT. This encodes CASSYSQLWNQPQHF.

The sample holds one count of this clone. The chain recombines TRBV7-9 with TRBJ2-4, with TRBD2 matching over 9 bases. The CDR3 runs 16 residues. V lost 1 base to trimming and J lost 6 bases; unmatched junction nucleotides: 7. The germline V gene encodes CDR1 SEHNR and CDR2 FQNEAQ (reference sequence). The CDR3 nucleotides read TGTGCCAGCAGCTTAGGGCTTAGCGGGGGATTAAACATTCAGTACTTC. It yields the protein CASSLGLSGGLNIQYF.

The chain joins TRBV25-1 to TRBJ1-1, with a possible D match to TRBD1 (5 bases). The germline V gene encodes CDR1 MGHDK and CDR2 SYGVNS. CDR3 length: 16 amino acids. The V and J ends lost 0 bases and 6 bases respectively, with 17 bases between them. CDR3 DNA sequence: TGTGCCAGCAGTGAATATCCGAGCGGGGCCCAGGCTGAAGCTTTCTTT. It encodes CASSEYPSGAQAEAFF.

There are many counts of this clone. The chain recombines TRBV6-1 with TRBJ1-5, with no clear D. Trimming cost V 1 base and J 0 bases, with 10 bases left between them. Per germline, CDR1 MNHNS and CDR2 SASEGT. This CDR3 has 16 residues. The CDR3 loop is CASSEGRGNSNQPQHF. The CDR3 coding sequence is TGTGCCAGCAGTGAAGGGCGGGGAAATAGCAATCAGCCCCAGCATTTT.

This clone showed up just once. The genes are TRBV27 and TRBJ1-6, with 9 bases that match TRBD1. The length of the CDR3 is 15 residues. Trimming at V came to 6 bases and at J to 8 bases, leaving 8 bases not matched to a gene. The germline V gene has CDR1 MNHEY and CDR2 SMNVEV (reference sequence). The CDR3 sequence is CASRPTGTGHSPLHF. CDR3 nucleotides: TGTGCCAGCAGGCCAACCGGGACAGGGCATTCACCCCTCCACTTT.

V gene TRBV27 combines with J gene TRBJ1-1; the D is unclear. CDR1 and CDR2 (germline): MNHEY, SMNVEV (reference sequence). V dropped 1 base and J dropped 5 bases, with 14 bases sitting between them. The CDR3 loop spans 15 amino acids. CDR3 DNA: TGTGCCAGCAGTTTATGGGTTTCGCGGGCAACTGAAGCTTTCTTT. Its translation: CASSLWVSRATEAFF.

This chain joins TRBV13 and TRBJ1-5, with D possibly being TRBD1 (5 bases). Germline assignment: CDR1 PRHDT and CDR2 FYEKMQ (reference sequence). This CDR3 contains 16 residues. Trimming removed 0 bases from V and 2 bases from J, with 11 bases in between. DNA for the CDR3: TGTGCCAGCAGCTTAGGCCCAGGGTGGGGCAATCAGCCCCAGCATTTT. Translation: CASSLGPGWGNQPQHF.

The DNA of the CDR3 is TGTGCCAGCAATCCGGGACAGAAGTGGGGCTACACCTTC. This sequence encodes CASNPGQKWGYTF. The V gene is TRBV6-5, the J gene TRBJ1-2, with TRBD1 matching over 7 bases. Germline V CDR1 and CDR2: MNHEY, SVGAGI. The CDR3 runs to 13 residues. V was clipped by 7 bases and J by 8 bases; unmatched bases: 10.

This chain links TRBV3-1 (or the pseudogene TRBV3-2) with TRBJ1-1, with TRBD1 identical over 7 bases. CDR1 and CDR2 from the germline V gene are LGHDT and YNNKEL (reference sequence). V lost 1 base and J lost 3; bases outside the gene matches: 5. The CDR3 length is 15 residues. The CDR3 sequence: CASSQVPTGDTEAFF. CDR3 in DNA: TGTGCCAGCAGCCAAGTTCCCACAGGGGACACTGAAGCTTTCTTT.

The CDR3 DNA is TGTGCCAGCAGTGGAGCCCTAGGTGAGCAGTTCTTC. The encoded protein is CASSGALGEQFF. The chain joins TRBV2 to TRBJ2-1; D ambiguous. V gave up 4 bases and J gave up 9 bases, with 10 bases separating them. This CDR3 spans 12 amino acids. Germline CDR1 is SNHLY and CDR2 is FYNNEI.

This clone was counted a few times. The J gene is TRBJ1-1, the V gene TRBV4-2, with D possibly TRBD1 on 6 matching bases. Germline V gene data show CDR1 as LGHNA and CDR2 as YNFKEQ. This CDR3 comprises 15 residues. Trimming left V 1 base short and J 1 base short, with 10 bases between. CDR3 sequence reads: CASSQVTGPNTEAFF. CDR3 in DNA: TGTGCCAGCAGCCAAGTGACAGGCCCGAACACTGAAGCTTTCTTT.

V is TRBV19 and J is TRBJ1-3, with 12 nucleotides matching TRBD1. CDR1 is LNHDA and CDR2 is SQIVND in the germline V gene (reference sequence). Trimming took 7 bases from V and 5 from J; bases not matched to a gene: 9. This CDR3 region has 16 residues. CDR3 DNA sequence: TGTGCCAGTATTTCGCCCGGGACAGGGGGCAGAAACACCATATATTTT. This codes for CASISPGTGGRNTIYF.

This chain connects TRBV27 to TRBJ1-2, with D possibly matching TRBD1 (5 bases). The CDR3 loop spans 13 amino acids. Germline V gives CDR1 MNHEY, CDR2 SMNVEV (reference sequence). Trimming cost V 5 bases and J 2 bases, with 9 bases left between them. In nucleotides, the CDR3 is TGTGCCAGCAGTCCACCAGGGAACTATGGCTACACCTTC. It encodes CASSPPGNYGYTF.

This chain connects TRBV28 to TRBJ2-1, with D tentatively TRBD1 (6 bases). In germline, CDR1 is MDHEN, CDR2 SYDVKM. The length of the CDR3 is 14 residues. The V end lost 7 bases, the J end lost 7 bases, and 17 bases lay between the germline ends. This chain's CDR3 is CASNTLRGWNEQFF. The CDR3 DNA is TGTGCCAGCAATACCCTCAGGGGCTGGAATGAGCAGTTCTTC. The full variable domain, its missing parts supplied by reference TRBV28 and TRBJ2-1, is DVKVTQSSRYLVKRTGEKVFLECVQDMDHENMFWYRQDPGLGLRLIYFSYDVKMKEKGDIPEGYSVSREKKERFSLILESASTNQTSMYLCASNTLRGWNEQFFGPGTRLTVL.

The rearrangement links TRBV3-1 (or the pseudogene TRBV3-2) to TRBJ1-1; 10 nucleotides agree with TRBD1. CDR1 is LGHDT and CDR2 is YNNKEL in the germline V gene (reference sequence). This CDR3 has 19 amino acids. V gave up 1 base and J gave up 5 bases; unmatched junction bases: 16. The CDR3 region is CASSQVALRDRGIGTEAFF. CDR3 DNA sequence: TGTGCCAGCAGCCAAGTAGCGTTGCGGGACAGGGGAATAGGTACTGAAGCTTTCTTT.

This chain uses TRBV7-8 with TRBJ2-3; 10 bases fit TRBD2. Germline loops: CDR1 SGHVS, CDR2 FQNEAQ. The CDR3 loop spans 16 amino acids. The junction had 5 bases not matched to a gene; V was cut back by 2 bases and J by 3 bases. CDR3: CASSLTERGGTDTQYF. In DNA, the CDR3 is TGTGCCAGCAGCTTAACCGAGCGGGGGGGTACAGATACGCAGTATTTT.

Here the CDR3 DNA reads TGTGCCAGCAGCTTTTTCGGGGCTGGAAACACCATATATTTT. Translated, it gives CASSFFGAGNTIYF. This chain connects TRBV7-8 to TRBJ1-3; D is ambiguous. The V and J ends lost 3 bases and 2 bases respectively, with 8 bases between them. Per the germline V gene, CDR1 is SGHVS and CDR2 is FQNEAQ. This CDR3 has 14 residues.

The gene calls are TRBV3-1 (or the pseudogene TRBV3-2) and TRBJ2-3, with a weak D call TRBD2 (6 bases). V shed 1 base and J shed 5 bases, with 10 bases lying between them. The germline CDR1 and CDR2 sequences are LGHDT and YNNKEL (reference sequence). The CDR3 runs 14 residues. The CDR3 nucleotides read TGTGCCAGCAGCCAAGGACTAGTTATAGATACGCAGTATTTT. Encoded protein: CASSQGLVIDTQYF.

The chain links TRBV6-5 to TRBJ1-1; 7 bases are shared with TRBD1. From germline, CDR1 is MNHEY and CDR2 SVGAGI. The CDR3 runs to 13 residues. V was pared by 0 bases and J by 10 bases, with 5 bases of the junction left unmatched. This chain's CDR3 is CASSYSRGGTAFF. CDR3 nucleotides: TGTGCCAGCAGTTACTCGAGAGGGGGCACAGCTTTCTTT.

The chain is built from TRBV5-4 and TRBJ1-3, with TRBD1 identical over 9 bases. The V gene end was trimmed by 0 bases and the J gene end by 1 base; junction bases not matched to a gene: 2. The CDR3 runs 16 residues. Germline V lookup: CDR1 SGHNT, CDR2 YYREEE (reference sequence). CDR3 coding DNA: TGTGCCAGCAGCTTGGGGGACAGGGTATCTGGAAACACCATATATTTT. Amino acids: CASSLGDRVSGNTIYF.

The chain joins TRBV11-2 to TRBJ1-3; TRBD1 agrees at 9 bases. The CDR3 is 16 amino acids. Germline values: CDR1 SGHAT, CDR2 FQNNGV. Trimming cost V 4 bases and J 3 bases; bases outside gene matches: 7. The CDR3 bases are TGTGCCAGCAGCTGGACCGGGACAGGGAGTGGAAACACCATATATTTT. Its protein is CASSWTGTGSGNTIYF.

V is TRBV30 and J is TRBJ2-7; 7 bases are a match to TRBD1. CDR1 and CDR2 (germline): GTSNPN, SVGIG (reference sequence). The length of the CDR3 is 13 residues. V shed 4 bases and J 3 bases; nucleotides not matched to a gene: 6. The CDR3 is CAWKGQLLYEQYF. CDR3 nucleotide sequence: TGTGCCTGGAAGGGACAGCTTCTCTACGAGCAGTACTTC.

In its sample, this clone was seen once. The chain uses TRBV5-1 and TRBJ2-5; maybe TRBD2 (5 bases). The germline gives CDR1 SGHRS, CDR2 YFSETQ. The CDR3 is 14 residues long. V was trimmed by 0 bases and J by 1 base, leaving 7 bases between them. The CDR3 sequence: CASSLGGLQETQYF. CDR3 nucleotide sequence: TGCGCCAGCAGCTTGGGAGGGCTCCAAGAGACCCAGTACTTC. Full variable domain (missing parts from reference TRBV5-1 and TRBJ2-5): KAGVTQTPRYLIKTRGQQVTLSCSPISGHRSVSWYQQTPGQGLQFLFEYFSETQRNKGNFPGRFSGRQFSNSRSEMNVSTLELGDSALYLCASSLGGLQETQYFGPGTRLLVL.

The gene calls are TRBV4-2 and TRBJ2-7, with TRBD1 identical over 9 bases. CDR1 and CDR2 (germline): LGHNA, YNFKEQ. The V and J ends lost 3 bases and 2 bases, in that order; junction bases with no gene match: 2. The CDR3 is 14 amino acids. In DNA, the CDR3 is TGTGCCAGCAGCCACGGGACAGGGCCCTACGAGCAGTACTTC. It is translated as CASSHGTGPYEQYF.

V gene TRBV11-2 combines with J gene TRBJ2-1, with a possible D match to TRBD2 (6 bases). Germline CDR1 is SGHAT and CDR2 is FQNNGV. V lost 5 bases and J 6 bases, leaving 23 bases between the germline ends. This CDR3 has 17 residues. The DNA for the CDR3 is TGTGCCAGCAGCCCTGACCTACTGGGGGGAAGGACCAATGAGCAGTTCTTC. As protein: CASSPDLLGGRTNEQFF.

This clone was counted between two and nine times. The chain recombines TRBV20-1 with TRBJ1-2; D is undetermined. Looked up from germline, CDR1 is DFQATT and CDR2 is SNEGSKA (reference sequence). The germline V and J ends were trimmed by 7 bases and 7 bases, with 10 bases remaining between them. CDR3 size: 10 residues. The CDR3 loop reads CSVKGAGYTF. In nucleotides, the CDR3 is TGCAGTGTGAAGGGAGCTGGCTACACCTTC.